These 22 T cell receptor beta chains came from one sample sequenced in a study of T cells expressing NK-cell markers. TCRdb re-called the 5' RACE reads; one entry per CDR3 protein, DNA not given. The table for this sample gives a few hundred thousand distinct CDR3 sequences. Sequenced material: blood T cells: a sorted CD56 or NKG2C T cell subset, CD4+ or CD8+ T cells, or bulk PBMC T cells (not recorded which). These receptors came from a man aged 18 to 69 in good health.

The chain combines TRBV19 with TRBJ1-5. The CDR3 has 15 residues. Germline CDR1 is LNHDA and CDR2 is SQIVND (reference sequence). This CDR3 is CASNPVGRGNQPQHF. Full variable domain (missing parts from reference TRBV19 and TRBJ1-5): DGGITQSPKYLFRKEGQNVTLSCEQNLNHDAMYWYRQDPGQGLRLIYYSQIVNDFQKGDIAEGYSVSREKKESFPLTVTSAQKNPTAFYLCASNPVGRGNQPQHFGDGTRLSIL.

This chain joins TRBV7-6 and TRBJ2-7; there is no DNA to check the TCRdb D call of TRBD1. This CDR3 spans 12 amino acids. Germline V gene sequence: CDR1 SGHVS, CDR2 FNYEAQ. CDR3 sequence reads: CASSPWVTVQYF.

The chain combines TRBV13 with TRBJ2-7; TCRdb's D call of TRBD1 is untestable without DNA. Germline CDR1 and CDR2: PRHDT and FYEKMQ (reference sequence). This CDR3 comprises 15 residues. The CDR3 protein is CASSLEGYKGYEQYF.

This chain uses TRBV5-1 with TRBJ1-6. CDR1 is SGHRS and CDR2 is YFSETQ in the germline V gene. The CDR3 covers 16 residues. CDR3 region: CASSLGWQGGNSPLHF.

The chain employs TRBV5-4 and TRBJ2-3; the D call from TCRdb, TRBD2, cannot be confirmed without DNA. Germline assignment: CDR1 SGHNT and CDR2 YYREEE (reference sequence). This CDR3 is 15 amino acids long. The CDR3: CASSLSSGSQDTQYF. Combining the CDR3 with reference TRBV5-4 and TRBJ2-3 gives the whole variable domain ETGVTQSPTHLIKTRGQQVTLRCSSQSGHNTVSWYQQALGQGPQFIFQYYREEENGRGNFPPRFSGLQFPNYSSELNVNALELDDSALYLCASSLSSGSQDTQYFGPGTRLTVL.

V and J are TRBV3-1 and TRBJ1-1; without DNA, the TCRdb call of TRBD1 cannot be checked. The CDR3 has 13 residues. CDR1 LGHDT and CDR2 YNNKEL come from the germline V gene (reference sequence). CDR3 amino acids: CASSPRVFTEAFF. Filled out from reference TRBV3-1 and TRBJ1-1, the complete variable domain reads DTAVSQTPKYLVTQMGNDKSIKCEQNLGHDTMYWYKQDSKKFLKIMFSYNNKELIINETVPNRFSPKSPDKAHLNLHINSLELGDSAVYFCASSPRVFTEAFFGQGTRLTVV.

The chain couples TRBV20-1 to TRBJ2-7; the TCRdb call, TRBD2, lacks DNA for checking. The germline V gene has CDR1 DFQATT and CDR2 SNEGSKA (reference sequence). The CDR3 is 12 residues long. The chain's CDR3 is CSPRGDLSEQYF.

The CDR3 protein is CASNPGTYNEQFF. The gene calls are TRBV5-1 and TRBJ2-1; TCRdb gives TRBD1 as the D gene, but with no DNA this cannot be confirmed. The CDR3 has 13 amino acids. Looked up from germline, CDR1 is SGHRS and CDR2 is YFSETQ.

The genes are TRBV15 and TRBJ2-2; no DNA is available, so the TRBD2 call from TCRdb remains unchecked. The germline V gene encodes CDR1 LNHNV and CDR2 YYDKDF (reference sequence). This CDR3 region has 17 residues. The CDR3 here is CATSGTSWLANTGELFF.

The V and J genes are TRBV6-4 and TRBJ1-6; TCRdb's D gene call, TRBD1, goes unchecked for lack of DNA. The CDR3 is made up of 12 amino acids. Germline loops: CDR1 MRHNA, CDR2 SNTAGT. This CDR3 reads CAVTGYNSPLHF.

The genes are TRBV6-2 or TRBV6-3 and TRBJ2-1; TCRdb picks TRBD2, but there is no DNA to check that call. Per germline, CDR1 MNHEY and CDR2 SVGEGT. The CDR3 runs to 15 residues. The CDR3 loop reads CASSVPSGGRNEQFF.

The chain recombines TRBV29-1 with TRBJ2-5. Germline V gene data show CDR1 as SQVTM and CDR2 as ANQGSEA. CDR3 length equals 11 residues. CDR3: CSVERGSSQYF.

This chain joins TRBV20-1 and TRBJ2-3; the D gene TCRdb calls, TRBD1, cannot be checked with no DNA. The CDR3 consists of 15 residues. From germline, CDR1 is DFQATT and CDR2 SNEGSKA (reference sequence). CDR3: CSAGGQLKSTDTQYF.

V and J are TRBV6-2 or TRBV6-3 and TRBJ2-7; TCRdb designates TRBD2, a call that cannot be tested without DNA. Germline V gene lookup returns CDR1 MNHEY and CDR2 SVGEGT. This CDR3 is 16 amino acids long. CDR3 sequence reads: CASRRPGLAGSAGQYF.

The chain links TRBV30 to TRBJ1-2; TCRdb's D call, TRBD1, is unchecked because there is no DNA. This CDR3 comprises 13 residues. Per germline, CDR1 GTSNPN and CDR2 SVGIG (reference sequence). The CDR3 protein is CAWKTGGKTGYTF.

The rearrangement links TRBV12-3 or TRBV12-4 to TRBJ2-7; the TCRdb D gene call, TRBD1, has no DNA to confirm it. The CDR3 loop spans 12 amino acids. This chain's CDR3 is CASSDDRAKQYF.

The V gene is TRBV10-2, the J gene TRBJ2-7; TCRdb reports TRBD1, a call that lacks DNA to check it against. Germline values: CDR1 WSHSY, CDR2 SAAADI. CDR3 size: 15 residues. The CDR3 is CASSDGTGVSYEQYF.

The chain couples TRBV6-1 to TRBJ2-6; with no DNA, the TCRdb D assignment of TRBD2 cannot be verified. Looked up from germline, CDR1 is MNHNS and CDR2 is SASEGT. The CDR3 has 18 residues. The CDR3 loop reads CASSEAPLRRAGANVLTF.

The V gene is TRBV6-2 or TRBV6-3, the J gene TRBJ2-1; TCRdb calls TRBD2, which cannot be checked without DNA. Germline CDR1 MNHEY, CDR2 SVGEGT. The CDR3 has 18 residues. This CDR3 is CASSSGLAGGLSYNEQFF.

The genes are TRBV5-4 and TRBJ2-3; TCRdb's D gene call, TRBD1, goes unchecked for lack of DNA. Germline V lookup: CDR1 SGHNT, CDR2 YYREEE (reference sequence). CDR3 length: 15 residues. CDR3 amino acids: CASSQIAGGSDTQYF.

The V call is TRBV7-6, the J call TRBJ2-5; there is no DNA to check the TCRdb D call of TRBD2. This CDR3 comprises 17 residues. Germline V gene sequence: CDR1 SGHVS, CDR2 FNYEAQ. CDR3: CASSLSIPVGPQETQYF.

The rearrangement uses TRBV12-3 or TRBV12-4 and TRBJ1-1; TCRdb's D gene call, TRBD1, goes unchecked for lack of DNA. The CDR3 totals 12 residues. The CDR3 sequence: CASIRENTEAFF.